This TCR beta chain was identified in a study of Ad26.COV2.S vaccination and SARS-CoV-2 variants. Method: immunoSEQ multiplex PCR; TCRdb's copy keeps in-frame clones and lacks some. The data show some 240,000 clones, roughly 85% seen once. Treatment indicated: roughly 19 received Ad26.COV2.S at low or high dose, single or two shots; several received placebo; per-sample allocation not given. Sampling took place 63 days after the first vaccine or placebo injection. Trimming removed 0 bases from V and 2 bases from J, with 9 bases in between. Germline V lookup: CDR1 SGHVS, CDR2 FNYEAQ. The CDR3 consists of 15 residues.

The gene calls are TRBV7-6 and TRBJ2-3, with D perhaps matching TRBD2 (6 bases). The sample here was peripheral blood, taken in a trial of Ad26.COV2.S vaccine versus placebo. This receptor was taken from a person aged 18-65 years who received the Ad26.COV2.S COVID-19 vaccine or a placebo. The CDR3 here is CASSLAPSVTDTQYF. The CDR3 region has the DNA TGTGCCAGCAGCTTAGCCCCTAGCGTCACAGATACGCAGTATTTT.